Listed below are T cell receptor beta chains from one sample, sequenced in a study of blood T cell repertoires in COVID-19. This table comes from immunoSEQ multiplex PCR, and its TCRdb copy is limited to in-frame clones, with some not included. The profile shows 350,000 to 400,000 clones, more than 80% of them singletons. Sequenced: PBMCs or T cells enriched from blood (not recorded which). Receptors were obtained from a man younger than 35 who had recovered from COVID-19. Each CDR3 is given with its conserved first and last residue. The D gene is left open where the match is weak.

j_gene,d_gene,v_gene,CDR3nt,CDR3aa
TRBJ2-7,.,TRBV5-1,TGCGCCAGCAGCTCCCCAGGGCCAACCTACGAGCAGTACTTC,CASSSPGPTYEQYF
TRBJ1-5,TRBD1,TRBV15,TGTGCCACCAGCCCGACAGGGTATCAGCCCCAGCATTTT,CATSPTGYQPQHF
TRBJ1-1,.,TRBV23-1,TGCGCCAGCAGTCACCGACCATTCCGGGACACTGAAGCTTTCTTT,CASSHRPFRDTEAFF
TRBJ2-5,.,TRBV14,TGTGCCAGCAGCCGATCTAGGAGAGAGACCCAGTACTTC,CASSRSRRETQYF
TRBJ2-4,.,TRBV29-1,TGCAGCGTTTCTGTCTCTACGGACATTCAGTACTTC,CSVSVSTDIQYF
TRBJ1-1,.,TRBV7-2,TGTGCCAGCAGCTTAGGACAGGAGAACACTGAAGCTTTCTTT,CASSLGQENTEAFF
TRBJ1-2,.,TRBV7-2,TGTGCCAGCAGCTCCCCCTCGCAGACTCATGGCTACACCTTC,CASSSPSQTHGYTF
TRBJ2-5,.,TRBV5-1,TGCGCCAGCAGCATGGGCCAGGGTTTGGATCGAGAGACCCAGTACTTC,CASSMGQGLDRETQYF
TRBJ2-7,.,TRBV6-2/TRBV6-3,TGTGCCAGCAGTCCAGGGCGAAAGCCTTTAATCTACGAGCAGTACTTC,CASSPGRKPLIYEQYF
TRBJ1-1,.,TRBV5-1,TGCGCCAGCAGCTTGGATGGCAGAGCGAGGACTGAAGCTTTCTTT,CASSLDGRARTEAFF
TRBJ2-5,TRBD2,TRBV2,TGTGCCAGCATCGGGCAGGGAGGGGAGACCCAGTACTTC,CASIGQGGETQYF
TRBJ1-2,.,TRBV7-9,TGTGCCAGCAGCTTCAATAATCCAGGAAGCTATGGCTACACCTTC,CASSFNNPGSYGYTF
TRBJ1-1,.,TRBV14,TGTGCCAGCAGCCAAGAAGGTGGAGGGGCCACTGAAGCTTTCTTT,CASSQEGGGATEAFF
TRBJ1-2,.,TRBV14,TGTGCCAGCAGCTCTATTCCCATTGTTGATGGCTACACCTTC,CASSSIPIVDGYTF
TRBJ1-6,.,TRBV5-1,TGCGCCAGCAGCCGGGCGCCAGGGCGAAATTCACCCCTCCACTTT,CASSRAPGRNSPLHF
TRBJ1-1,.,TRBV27,TGTGCCAGCAGTACCCGCCAGGGTCTTTGGGCTTTCTTT,CASSTRQGLWAFF
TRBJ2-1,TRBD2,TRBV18,TGTGCCAGCTCAGCGGGACTAGCGGGGGTTTACAATGAGCAGTTCTTC,CASSAGLAGVYNEQFF
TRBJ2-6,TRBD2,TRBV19,TGTGCCAGTAGCAGACTAGCGGGAGGCTTATGGGGTGGGGCCAACGTCCTGACTTTC,CASSRLAGGLWGGANVLTF
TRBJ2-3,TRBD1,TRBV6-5,TGTGCCAGCAACGACAGGGGAAACACAGATACGCAGTATTTT,CASNDRGNTDTQYF
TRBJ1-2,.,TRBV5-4,TGTGCCAGCAGCTTGGACAGGGTCTATGGCTACACCTTC,CASSLDRVYGYTF